These T cell receptor beta chains were read from a single sample in a study of blood T cell repertoires in COVID-19. Sequencing used immunoSEQ multiplex PCR; TCRdb keeps in-frame clones, though not all of them. The data hold 70,000 to 90,000 clones, with under 80% observed a single time. What was sequenced was peripheral blood. Source of these receptors: a human donor with acute or convalescent COVID-19. The donor label of this sample is uncertain. The CDR3 runs from the conserved cysteine through the conserved F or W. Fields, in order: D gene, V gene, clone size, J gene, CDR3 protein, CDR3 DNA. The D gene is left open where the match is weak. Clone size is shown for a subset of rows, as once, few, many or a class of expanded clone.

d_gene: TRBD1; v_gene: TRBV19; abundance: medium-sized; j_gene: TRBJ2-1; CDR3aa: CASSIGWGQEWNEQFF; CDR3nt: TGTGCCAGTAGTATTGGTTGGGGACAGGAATGGAATGAGCAGTTCTTC
d_gene: TRBD1; v_gene: TRBV19; abundance: .; j_gene: TRBJ1-3; CDR3aa: CASSILAGQGISGNTIYF; CDR3nt: TGTGCCAGTAGTATCCTGGCGGGACAGGGGATATCTGGAAACACCATATATTTT
d_gene: .; v_gene: TRBV28; abundance: .; j_gene: TRBJ1-5; CDR3aa: CASSLFRGGQPQHF; CDR3nt: TGTGCCAGCAGTTTATTTCGGGGTGGGCAGCCCCAGCATTTT
d_gene: TRBD1; v_gene: TRBV9; abundance: many; j_gene: TRBJ2-7; CDR3aa: CASSVGQGGFYEQYF; CDR3nt: TGTGCCAGCAGCGTAGGACAGGGGGGATTCTACGAGCAGTACTTC
d_gene: TRBD2; v_gene: TRBV7-2; abundance: .; j_gene: TRBJ2-3; CDR3aa: CASSLLSPRTSELKDTQYF; CDR3nt: TGTGCCAGCAGCTTACTCTCCCCCCGGACTAGCGAGCTCAAAGATACGCAGTATTTT
d_gene: .; v_gene: TRBV7-9; abundance: .; j_gene: TRBJ1-2; CDR3aa: CASSFGGIGYGYTF; CDR3nt: TGTGCCAGCAGCTTCGGGGGAATAGGGTATGGCTACACCTTC
d_gene: TRBD2; v_gene: TRBV11-2; abundance: .; j_gene: TRBJ2-3; CDR3aa: CASSLDGGSTDTQYF; CDR3nt: TGTGCCAGCAGCTTGGACGGGGGGAGCACAGATACGCAGTATTTT
d_gene: .; v_gene: TRBV7-9; abundance: .; j_gene: TRBJ2-3; CDR3aa: CASSLVQGDTDTQYF; CDR3nt: TGTGCCAGCAGCTTAGTACAGGGAGACACAGATACGCAGTATTTT
d_gene: TRBD1; v_gene: TRBV7-3; abundance: .; j_gene: TRBJ1-3; CDR3aa: CASSRTGGGGNTIYF; CDR3nt: TGTGCCAGCAGTCGGACAGGGGGCGGTGGAAACACCATATATTTT
d_gene: .; v_gene: TRBV6-5; abundance: .; j_gene: TRBJ1-2; CDR3aa: CASSYGRGLGGYTF; CDR3nt: TGTGCCAGCAGTTACGGCAGGGGATTGGGTGGCTACACCTTC
d_gene: .; v_gene: TRBV30; abundance: .; j_gene: TRBJ1-5; CDR3aa: CAWGTGNQPQHF; CDR3nt: TGTGCCTGGGGCACGGGCAATCAGCCCCAGCATTTT
d_gene: TRBD1; v_gene: TRBV10-2; abundance: few; j_gene: TRBJ1-5; CDR3aa: CASRGGRVGNQPQHF; CDR3nt: TGCGCCTCACGAGGGGGCAGGGTGGGGAATCAGCCCCAGCATTTT
d_gene: .; v_gene: TRBV28; abundance: .; j_gene: TRBJ1-6; CDR3aa: CASSSRGSSPLHF; CDR3nt: TGTGCCAGCAGCAGCAGGGGCTCTTCACCCCTCCACTTT
d_gene: TRBD1; v_gene: TRBV12-5; abundance: .; j_gene: TRBJ2-1; CDR3aa: CASGPGQGKEDEQFF; CDR3nt: TGTGCTAGTGGGCCGGGACAGGGTAAAGAAGATGAGCAGTTCTTC
d_gene: .; v_gene: TRBV30; abundance: .; j_gene: TRBJ2-7; CDR3aa: CAWTRLPDRYEQYF; CDR3nt: TGTGCCTGGACCAGACTCCCGGACAGATACGAGCAGTACTTC
d_gene: .; v_gene: TRBV15; abundance: .; j_gene: TRBJ2-5; CDR3aa: CATSRIYRVQETQYF; CDR3nt: TGTGCCACCAGCAGAATATACCGGGTCCAAGAGACCCAGTACTTC
d_gene: TRBD1; v_gene: TRBV15; abundance: .; j_gene: TRBJ2-1; CDR3aa: CATSRAGTDNEQFF; CDR3nt: TGTGCCACCAGCAGAGCCGGGACAGACAATGAGCAGTTCTTC
d_gene: TRBD1; v_gene: TRBV11-3; abundance: .; j_gene: TRBJ2-1; CDR3aa: CASSLGWDREGNEQFF; CDR3nt: TGTGCCAGCAGCTTAGGATGGGACAGGGAGGGGAATGAGCAGTTCTTC
d_gene: TRBD1; v_gene: TRBV11-3; abundance: few; j_gene: TRBJ1-5; CDR3aa: CASSLTGPGNQPQHF; CDR3nt: TGTGCCAGCAGCTTGACAGGGCCTGGCAATCAGCCCCAGCATTTT
d_gene: .; v_gene: TRBV6-1; abundance: .; j_gene: TRBJ1-4; CDR3aa: CASSDQGTNEKLFF; CDR3nt: TGTGCCAGCAGTGATCAGGGGACTAATGAAAAACTGTTTTTT
d_gene: TRBD1; v_gene: TRBV15; abundance: .; j_gene: TRBJ1-2; CDR3aa: CATSSAGRQGVYGYTF; CDR3nt: TGTGCCACCAGCAGCGCTGGGAGACAGGGAGTCTATGGCTACACCTTC
d_gene: TRBD2; v_gene: TRBV6-2/TRBV6-3; abundance: .; j_gene: TRBJ2-3; CDR3aa: CASSSAGGFKHTQYF; CDR3nt: TGTGCCAGCAGTTCCGCGGGAGGGTTCAAGCATACGCAGTATTTT
d_gene: .; v_gene: TRBV11-2; abundance: .; j_gene: TRBJ2-6; CDR3aa: CASSSRGSGANVLTF; CDR3nt: TGTGCCAGCAGCTCCAGGGGCTCTGGGGCCAACGTCCTGACTTTC
d_gene: TRBD2; v_gene: TRBV30; abundance: .; j_gene: TRBJ2-1; CDR3aa: CAWSQGLAGGYEQFF; CDR3nt: TGTGCCTGGAGTCAGGGACTAGCGGGAGGCTATGAGCAGTTCTTC
d_gene: .; v_gene: TRBV12-3/TRBV12-4; abundance: .; j_gene: TRBJ2-1; CDR3aa: CASSLYRDNEQFF; CDR3nt: TGTGCCAGCAGTCTCTACAGGGACAATGAGCAGTTCTTC
d_gene: .; v_gene: TRBV3-1/TRBV3-2; abundance: .; j_gene: TRBJ1-2; CDR3aa: CASSQESVYGYTF; CDR3nt: TGTGCCAGCAGCCAAGAATCAGTCTATGGCTACACCTTC
d_gene: TRBD2; v_gene: TRBV27; abundance: .; j_gene: TRBJ2-1; CDR3aa: CASSTARVVEAGGYNEQFF; CDR3nt: TGTGCCAGCAGTACAGCGAGGGTAGTCGAGGCGGGGGGCTACAATGAGCAGTTCTTC
d_gene: .; v_gene: TRBV21-1; abundance: few; j_gene: TRBJ1-2; CDR3aa: CASSRAGYGYTF; CDR3nt: TGTGCCAGCAGCAGGGCGGGCTATGGCTACACCTTC
d_gene: .; v_gene: TRBV27; abundance: once; j_gene: TRBJ1-5; CDR3aa: CASSLIWGGSNQPQHF; CDR3nt: TGTGCCAGCAGTTTAATTTGGGGGGGGAGCAATCAGCCCCAGCATTTT
d_gene: .; v_gene: TRBV6-5; abundance: .; j_gene: TRBJ2-3; CDR3aa: CASRDSGSTDTQYF; CDR3nt: TGTGCCAGCAGGGACAGTGGGAGCACAGATACGCAGTATTTT
d_gene: .; v_gene: TRBV19; abundance: .; j_gene: TRBJ2-5; CDR3aa: CASRDGGLSETQYF; CDR3nt: TGTGCCAGTAGGGATGGGGGACTGTCAGAGACCCAGTACTTC
d_gene: .; v_gene: TRBV19; abundance: .; j_gene: TRBJ1-5; CDR3aa: CARGAAGHNQPQHF; CDR3nt: TGTGCCAGGGGCGCGGCAGGGCACAATCAGCCCCAGCATTTT
d_gene: TRBD1; v_gene: TRBV27; abundance: .; j_gene: TRBJ2-5; CDR3aa: CASRQPGQGRTQYF; CDR3nt: TGTGCCAGCAGACAACCGGGACAGGGGCGGACCCAGTACTTC
d_gene: TRBD2; v_gene: TRBV24-1; abundance: .; j_gene: TRBJ2-5; CDR3aa: CATSDPASGPETQYF; CDR3nt: TGTGCCACCAGTGATCCGGCTAGCGGGCCGGAGACCCAGTACTTC
d_gene: TRBD2; v_gene: TRBV7-9; abundance: few; j_gene: TRBJ2-3; CDR3aa: CASRTSGSTDTQYF; CDR3nt: TGTGCCAGCAGGACTAGCGGGAGCACAGATACGCAGTATTTT
d_gene: .; v_gene: TRBV28; abundance: medium-sized; j_gene: TRBJ1-1; CDR3aa: CASNKNMNTEAFF; CDR3nt: TGTGCCAGCAATAAGAACATGAACACTGAAGCTTTCTTT
d_gene: .; v_gene: TRBV7-2; abundance: .; j_gene: TRBJ2-2; CDR3aa: CASSTLGLYGELFF; CDR3nt: TGTGCCAGCAGCACACTAGGGCTTTACGGGGAGCTGTTTTTT
d_gene: .; v_gene: TRBV5-4; abundance: once; j_gene: TRBJ1-1; CDR3aa: CASSLVYQGYTEAFF; CDR3nt: TGTGCCAGCAGCTTGGTTTACCAGGGCTACACTGAAGCTTTCTTT
d_gene: TRBD1; v_gene: TRBV7-9; abundance: .; j_gene: TRBJ1-1; CDR3aa: CASSSGQGVMNTEAFF; CDR3nt: TGTGCCAGCAGCTCGGGACAGGGGGTCATGAACACTGAAGCTTTCTTT
d_gene: .; v_gene: TRBV4-1; abundance: .; j_gene: TRBJ1-2; CDR3aa: CASSQGQGSLYGYTF; CDR3nt: TGCGCCAGCAGCCAAGGACAAGGCTCACTCTATGGCTACACCTTC
d_gene: TRBD1; v_gene: TRBV14; abundance: .; j_gene: TRBJ1-2; CDR3aa: CASSPQGYGYTF; CDR3nt: TGTGCCAGCAGCCCACAGGGGTATGGCTACACCTTC
d_gene: TRBD2; v_gene: TRBV29-1; abundance: few; j_gene: TRBJ2-5; CDR3aa: CSVAAAGAGETQYF; CDR3nt: TGCAGCGTTGCGGCGGCGGGAGCGGGTGAGACCCAGTACTTC
d_gene: TRBD1; v_gene: TRBV27; abundance: .; j_gene: TRBJ2-1; CDR3aa: CASSLQGATYNEQFF; CDR3nt: TGTGCCAGCAGTTTACAGGGGGCTACCTACAATGAGCAGTTCTTC
d_gene: .; v_gene: TRBV6-5; abundance: .; j_gene: TRBJ1-1; CDR3aa: CASSLGQMGTEAFF; CDR3nt: TGTGCCAGCAGTTTGGGACAAATGGGCACTGAAGCTTTCTTT